This is a list of T cell receptor beta chains from one sample in a study of OX40 agonist ivuxolimab in advanced cancers. TCRdb keeps only in-frame clones here, not all; method: immunoSEQ multiplex PCR. The repertoire holds approximately 70,000 clones, about four fifths seen once, with roughly 6.3% in the top ten. The sample here was CD4+ or CD8+ T cells sorted from blood, taken in a trial of the OX40 agonist ivuxolimab. Every receptor here comes from an adult with an advanced solid tumor such as melanoma, head and neck, liver or kidney cancer. Both conserved end residues are part of each CDR3. Fields, in order: clone size, V gene, D gene, J gene, CDR3 DNA, CDR3 protein. D genes are given only for firm matches. For some rows the clone size is stated as once, few or many, or as a class when expanded; others skip it.

size: few; V: TRBV2; D: -; J: TRBJ1-2; DNA: TGTGCCAGCAGTGAAAGTCGTGGGTCCAACTATGGCTACACCTTC; CDR3: CASSESRGSNYGYTF
size: -; V: TRBV2; D: -; J: TRBJ2-5; DNA: TGTGCCAGCAGTGAAATGCGGGAGACCCAGTACTTC; CDR3: CASSEMRETQYF
size: -; V: TRBV2; D: TRBD1; J: TRBJ2-2; DNA: TGTGCCAGCAGTGATCCAGGGGGGAACACCGGGGAGCTGTTTTTT; CDR3: CASSDPGGNTGELFF
size: few; V: TRBV27; D: -; J: TRBJ2-7; DNA: TGTGCCAGCAGTCCACGGGACTCGGGCTACGAGCAGTACTTC; CDR3: CASSPRDSGYEQYF
size: -; V: TRBV5-1; D: -; J: TRBJ2-2; DNA: TGCGCCAGCAGTACGGGAGATACCACCGGGGAGCTGTTTTTT; CDR3: CASSTGDTTGELFF
size: -; V: TRBV10-2; D: TRBD2; J: TRBJ2-1; DNA: TGCGCCAGCAGTGATTCCTTCTTCGGCGGGAGCCTTAGCTCCTACAATGAGCAGTTCTTC; CDR3: CASSDSFFGGSLSSYNEQFF
size: -; V: TRBV7-2; D: TRBD1; J: TRBJ1-1; DNA: TGTGCCAGCAGCTTATACACTACAGGGGGCGGGAAAGCTTTCTTT; CDR3: CASSLYTTGGGKAFF
size: -; V: TRBV5-1; D: TRBD1; J: TRBJ1-2; DNA: TGCGCCAGCACCCTCACAGGGGGAGACTATGGCTACACCTTC; CDR3: CASTLTGGDYGYTF
size: -; V: TRBV11-2; D: -; J: TRBJ2-7; DNA: TGTGCCAGCAGCCCCCTGGCGCTAGCGTCCTACGAGCAGTACTTC; CDR3: CASSPLALASYEQYF
size: once; V: TRBV6-5; D: -; J: TRBJ2-3; DNA: TGTGCCAGCAGTTACTCCACGGCTACAGATACGCAGTATTTT; CDR3: CASSYSTATDTQYF
size: -; V: TRBV5-1; D: TRBD2; J: TRBJ2-1; DNA: TGCGCCAGCAGTCCCGGGACTAGCGGCTCCTCGGGGCGGTTCTTC; CDR3: CASSPGTSGSSGRFF
size: -; V: TRBV6-5; D: TRBD1; J: TRBJ1-3; DNA: TGTGCCAGCAGTTACGGTTGGGACAGGGGCTCACACACCATATATTTT; CDR3: CASSYGWDRGSHTIYF
size: -; V: TRBV30; D: -; J: TRBJ1-1; DNA: TGTGCCTGGAGGAGGGGAGGTACTGAAGCTTTCTTT; CDR3: CAWRRGGTEAFF
size: -; V: TRBV9; D: -; J: TRBJ2-7; DNA: TGTGCCAGCAGCGTAGGGGCAGGGGGGAACTACGAGCAGTACTTC; CDR3: CASSVGAGGNYEQYF
size: few; V: TRBV19; D: TRBD1; J: TRBJ2-2; DNA: TGTGCCAGTAGTATCCGGACAGGAATCAGCACCGGGGAGCTGTTTTTT; CDR3: CASSIRTGISTGELFF
size: -; V: TRBV9; D: TRBD2; J: TRBJ2-1; DNA: TGTGCCAGCAGCGTAGTGGCTAGCGGGGAGTCCTACAATGAGCAGTTCTTC; CDR3: CASSVVASGESYNEQFF
size: -; V: TRBV14; D: TRBD2; J: TRBJ2-7; DNA: TGTGCCAGCAGTCAAACGGAGACTAGCGCCGCCTACGAGCAGTACTTC; CDR3: CASSQTETSAAYEQYF
size: -; V: TRBV28; D: TRBD1; J: TRBJ2-5; DNA: TGTGCCAGCAGTTTGAGGGGGCGGGAGACCCAGTACTTC; CDR3: CASSLRGRETQYF
size: -; V: TRBV28; D: -; J: TRBJ1-2; DNA: TGTGCCAGCAGTTTTCGGACGGCAAACTATGGCTACACCTTC; CDR3: CASSFRTANYGYTF
size: -; V: TRBV14; D: -; J: TRBJ2-1; DNA: TGTGCCAGCAGCCAAGGGCGACAAGGCTCCTACAATGAGCAGTTCTTC; CDR3: CASSQGRQGSYNEQFF
size: few; V: TRBV5-4; D: TRBD2; J: TRBJ2-2; DNA: TGTGCCAGCAGCCCAGGGACTAGCCGGAACACCGGGGAGCTGTTTTTT; CDR3: CASSPGTSRNTGELFF
size: -; V: TRBV7-2; D: -; J: TRBJ2-3; DNA: TGTGCCAGCAGCTTAACCGCCGGGGGAGATACGCAGTATTTT; CDR3: CASSLTAGGDTQYF
size: -; V: TRBV5-8; D: -; J: TRBJ2-3; DNA: TGTGCCAGCAGCTTGGGCCAGACTAGTCTCACAGATACGCAGTATTTT; CDR3: CASSLGQTSLTDTQYF
size: few; V: TRBV2; D: TRBD1; J: TRBJ2-6; DNA: TGTGCCAGCAGTGGGGACAGCAGCTCTGGGGCCAACGTCCTGACTTTC; CDR3: CASSGDSSSGANVLTF
size: -; V: TRBV5-4; D: -; J: TRBJ1-5; DNA: TGTGCCAGCAGCCGGGACATTAACCAGCCCCAGCATTTT; CDR3: CASSRDINQPQHF
size: -; V: TRBV7-8; D: -; J: TRBJ1-2; DNA: TGTGCCAGCAGCTTGGGCCACGCTAACTATGGCTACACCTTC; CDR3: CASSLGHANYGYTF
size: -; V: TRBV7-2; D: TRBD1; J: TRBJ2-7; DNA: TGTGCCAGCAGCTTAGGTGGGGACAGCTACGAGCAGTACTTC; CDR3: CASSLGGDSYEQYF
size: -; V: TRBV11-2; D: -; J: TRBJ2-6; DNA: TGTGCCAGCAGCACCCCGGGGGCCAACGTCCTGACTTTC; CDR3: CASSTPGANVLTF
size: -; V: TRBV7-9; D: -; J: TRBJ1-1; DNA: TGTGCCAGCAGCCACCCCAGGGGTTCAAGGGTCACTGAAGCTTTCTTT; CDR3: CASSHPRGSRVTEAFF
size: -; V: TRBV7-8; D: -; J: TRBJ2-2; DNA: TGTGCCAGCAGCTTAAGTCGGGGAACGAACACCGGGGAGCTGTTTTTT; CDR3: CASSLSRGTNTGELFF
size: -; V: TRBV5-1; D: TRBD1; J: TRBJ1-2; DNA: TGCGCCAGCAGCTTCGACAGGGATGGCTACACCTTC; CDR3: CASSFDRDGYTF
size: once; V: TRBV5-1; D: -; J: TRBJ2-3; DNA: TGCGCCAGCAGCTTGGTGGCTAGCGTCACAGATACGCAGTATTTT; CDR3: CASSLVASVTDTQYF
size: -; V: TRBV19; D: -; J: TRBJ1-4; DNA: TGTGCCAGTAGTAGGACAGTTAATGAAAAACTGTTTTTT; CDR3: CASSRTVNEKLFF
size: -; V: TRBV19; D: TRBD2; J: TRBJ2-3; DNA: TGTGCCAGTAGTATCGGGCCCAGCGGGAGTGCAGATACGCAGTATTTT; CDR3: CASSIGPSGSADTQYF
size: -; V: TRBV9; D: TRBD1; J: TRBJ1-1; DNA: TGTGCCAGCAGCTCAACGACAGGGGGCACTGAAGCTTTCTTT; CDR3: CASSSTTGGTEAFF
size: few; V: TRBV20-1; D: -; J: TRBJ1-2; DNA: TGCAGTGCCCGGGACGGCTATGGCTACACCTTC; CDR3: CSARDGYGYTF
size: -; V: TRBV28; D: -; J: TRBJ2-7; DNA: TGTGCCAGCAGCTCAGGACGGTCCTACGAGCAGTACTTC; CDR3: CASSSGRSYEQYF
size: few; V: TRBV19; D: -; J: TRBJ1-5; DNA: TGTGCCAGTACTTATTGTAGACCGTCGGTTCTTTGCAATCAGCCCCAGCATTTT; CDR3: CASTYCRPSVLCNQPQHF
size: -; V: TRBV7-2; D: TRBD2; J: TRBJ2-5; DNA: TGTGCCAGCAGCTTAGCGCGGGGGGCCGGGGAGACCCAGTACTTC; CDR3: CASSLARGAGETQYF
size: -; V: TRBV5-1; D: -; J: TRBJ2-1; DNA: TGCGCCAGCAGCGGGACCGGGGCTCCTTACAATGAGCAGTTCTTC; CDR3: CASSGTGAPYNEQFF
size: -; V: TRBV9; D: -; J: TRBJ1-3; DNA: TGTGCCAGCAAACCGGACAGCTCTGGAAACACCATATATTTT; CDR3: CASKPDSSGNTIYF
size: few; V: TRBV27; D: -; J: TRBJ1-5; DNA: TGTGCCAGCAGTCGGGGCAGGGGCCAGCCCCAGCATTTT; CDR3: CASSRGRGQPQHF
size: -; V: TRBV5-4; D: -; J: TRBJ1-6; DNA: TGTGCCAGCAGCTTGAAGGGGGGCGCAGATTCCTCACCCCTCCACTTT; CDR3: CASSLKGGADSSPLHF